Below are 29 T cell receptor beta chains sequenced from a single sample in a study of T-cell memory formation after mild COVID-19. TCRdb re-derived calls from the 5' RACE reads in MiXCR, one entry per CDR3 protein. The sample carries about 14,000 distinct CDR3 sequences, about 16% recorded once. Sequenced sample: PBMCs or a T cell subset sorted from them (not recorded which). Receptor source: a young man who had mild COVID-19 (a few samples of this study predate the infection). Cell type and time point are not known.

The chain couples TRBV7-2 to TRBJ2-7; D gene ambiguous. The germline V gene encodes CDR1 SGHTA and CDR2 FQGNSA. V lost 6 bases and J lost 0, with 12 bases in between. This CDR3 has 14 residues. The CDR3 reads CASSPAGPSYEQYF. The CDR3 nucleotides read TGTGCCAGCAGTCCCGCCGGACCCTCCTACGAGCAGTACTTC.

This clonotype was found many times. This chain connects TRBV10-3 to TRBJ2-1; D is undetermined. CDR3 length: 13 residues. From germline, CDR1 is ENHRY and CDR2 SYGVKD. Trimming cost V 3 bases and J 8 bases, with 11 bases left between them. CDR3 sequence: CAISDLGGDEQFF. For the CDR3, the DNA is TGTGCCATCAGTGATCTGGGTGGCGATGAGCAGTTCTTC.

This clonotype was observed many times. V usage is TRBV25-1 and J usage is TRBJ2-2; D possibly uses TRBD1 or TRBD2 (6 bases each). Germline V gene data show CDR1 as MGHDK and CDR2 as SYGVNS. V was clipped by 6 bases and J by 0 bases, with 20 bases between them. The length of the CDR3 is 18 residues. The CDR3 DNA reads as TGTGCCAGCAGCCCCCAACAGGGAGGAACACCGAACACCGGGGAGCTGTTTTTT. Its translation: CASSPQQGGTPNTGELFF.

The V gene is TRBV6-4, the J gene TRBJ1-5; no reliable D call. V was clipped by 0 bases and J by 6 bases, with 6 bases between them. The germline CDR1 and CDR2 sequences are MRHNA and SNTAGT. The CDR3 loop spans 13 amino acids. The CDR3 DNA is TGTGCCAGCAGTGACTCGTTCGGTCAGCCCCAGCATTTT. This translates into CASSDSFGQPQHF.

This chain connects TRBV11-1 to TRBJ2-3; D not certain. This CDR3 contains 16 residues. CDR1 SGHAT and CDR2 FQDESV come from the germline V gene (reference sequence). V dropped 5 bases and J dropped 2 bases, with 17 bases sitting between them. The CDR3 protein is CASSRRIAGVTDTQYF. The CDR3 bases are TGTGCCAGCAGCCGCCGAATAGCTGGGGTCACAGATACGCAGTATTTT.

The rearrangement uses TRBV10-3 and TRBJ2-1; 8 positions agree with TRBD1. V lost 11 bases and J lost 7; bases outside the gene matches: 19. This CDR3 comprises 16 residues. CDR1 and CDR2 (germline): ENHRY, SYGVKD. The CDR3 DNA is TGTGCCTCCCGAGACAGGGGTGATATGACAGGTAATGAGCAGTTCTTC. Residues: CASRDRGDMTGNEQFF.

Many counts were recorded for this clonotype. The J gene is TRBJ2-7, the V gene TRBV12-3 or TRBV12-4; D not resolved. V lost 5 bases and J 2 bases, leaving 16 bases between the germline ends. This CDR3 comprises 15 residues. The CDR3 DNA reads TGTGCCAGCAGTACACCGGACGGAATTACCTACGAGCAGTACTTC. Its protein product is CASSTPDGITYEQYF.

The chain carries TRBV5-1 and TRBJ1-1; D possibly corresponds to TRBD1 (5 bases). Germline V CDR1 and CDR2: SGHRS, YFSETQ. CDR3 size: 14 residues. V dropped 4 bases and J dropped 1 base, with 11 bases sitting between them. For the CDR3, the DNA is TGCGCCAGCAGCGGGGGGGACCGGAACACTGAAGCTTTCTTT. Protein: CASSGGDRNTEAFF.

This clonotype was picked up many times. The chain employs TRBV20-1 and TRBJ1-1; D remains unclear. V was trimmed by 3 bases and J by 3 bases, leaving 8 bases between them. The CDR3 covers 12 residues. Germline V gives CDR1 DFQATT, CDR2 SNEGSKA (reference sequence). CDR3 coding DNA: TGCAGTGCTAGGGTTCGCGACACTGAAGCTTTCTTT. It translates to CSARVRDTEAFF.

This clonotype was recorded at least ten times. This chain connects TRBV7-8 to TRBJ1-5, with TRBD1 matching 7 bases. J lost 4 bases, V lost 3 bases, and 3 bases had no gene match. CDR1 and CDR2 from the germline V gene are SGHVS and FQNEAQ. This CDR3 contains 14 residues. The CDR3 DNA is TGTGCCAGCAGCTTCAAGACAGGGAATCAGCCCCAGCATTTT. Protein sequence: CASSFKTGNQPQHF. The whole variable domain, filled in from reference TRBV7-8 and TRBJ1-5, reads GAGVSQSPRYKVAKRGQDVALRCDPISGHVSLFWYQQALGQGPEFLTYFQNEAQLDKSGLPSDRFFAERPEGSVSTLKIQRTQQEDSAVYLCASSFKTGNQPQHFGDGTRLSIL.

The DNA of the CDR3 is TGCGCCAGCAGCCAGGACCCCGGGAGGGGCTACGAGCAGTACTTC. Protein sequence: CASSQDPGRGYEQYF. The genes are TRBV4-3 and TRBJ2-7, with 8 positions matching TRBD2. The CDR3 loop spans 15 amino acids. Germline values: CDR1 LGHNA, CDR2 YSLEER. J lost 3 bases, V lost 3 bases, and 7 bases had no gene match.

V usage is TRBV4-1 and J usage is TRBJ1-6; D remains ambiguous. Germline V lookup: CDR1 MGHRA, CDR2 YSYEKL. The CDR3 runs to 13 residues. Trimming took 0 bases from V and 12 from J, leaving 9 bases between them. This CDR3 is CASSQDMGGPLHF. CDR3 coding DNA: TGCGCCAGCAGCCAAGATATGGGAGGACCCCTCCACTTT.

This clonotype has just a few counts. The chain is built from TRBV7-9 and TRBJ1-3; D remains unclear. The CDR3 length is 16 residues. Germline lookup yields CDR1 SEHNR and CDR2 FQNEAQ (reference sequence). The V and J ends lost 1 base and 8 bases respectively, with 18 bases between them. Here the CDR3 reads CASSLGRADLSDTIYF. Written as DNA, the CDR3 is TGTGCCAGCAGCTTAGGCCGAGCGGACCTTTCGGACACCATATATTTT.

This clonotype was found many times. The chain uses TRBV11-1 and TRBJ2-6; TRBD1 matches at 11 bases. The CDR3 contains 17 residues. With 4 bases clipped from V and 1 base from J, the junction kept 3 bases outside the gene matches. Germline CDR1 reads SGHAT; CDR2 reads FQDESV (reference sequence). CDR3 in amino acids: CASSSWDRGSGANVLTF. The DNA for the CDR3 is TGTGCCAGCAGCTCCTGGGACAGGGGGTCTGGGGCCAACGTCCTGACTTTC.

Many counts were recorded for this clonotype. J is TRBJ2-7 and V is TRBV20-1; D is tentatively TRBD1 or TRBD2 (6 bases each). Germline V gene lookup returns CDR1 DFQATT and CDR2 SNEGSKA (reference sequence). The ends were cut back, 6 bases at V and 4 bases at J, with 19 bases in the middle. The CDR3 consists of 14 residues. The CDR3 spells CSATGAGWAYEQYF. The CDR3, as DNA: TGCAGTGCCACGGGGGCAGGGTGGGCGTACGAGCAGTACTTC.

This clonotype was detected once. The chain couples TRBV4-1 to TRBJ1-2; tentatively, D is TRBD1 (6 bases). Trimming cost V 0 bases and J 6 bases, with 11 bases left between them. Per the germline V gene, CDR1 is MGHRA and CDR2 is YSYEKL. The CDR3 extends over 14 amino acids. The CDR3 region has the DNA TGCGCCAGCAGCCAAGATGGGCCAGGGGATGGCTACACCTTC. This encodes CASSQDGPGDGYTF.

This clonotype was observed at least ten times. The rearrangement links TRBV27 to TRBJ2-7, with 9 bases lining up with TRBD2. Germline assignment: CDR1 MNHEY and CDR2 SMNVEV (reference sequence). V lost 7 bases and J lost 6; bases outside the gene matches: 10. CDR3 length equals 14 residues. CDR3 protein: CASKAGGGWAEQYV. The CDR3 DNA follows: TGTGCCAGCAAGGCGGGGGGGGGCTGGGCCGAGCAGTACGTC.

This clonotype was seen many times. The V and J genes are TRBV4-1 and TRBJ1-2, with D perhaps TRBD1 (5 bases). This CDR3 contains 16 residues. Germline V CDR1 and CDR2: MGHRA, YSYEKL. Trimming removed 0 bases from V and 5 bases from J, with 16 bases in between. The CDR3 nucleotides read TGCGCCAGCAGCCAAGATCTTAAGTACAGGTTGTATGGCTACACCTTC. As protein: CASSQDLKYRLYGYTF.

This clonotype appeared many times. The chain is built from TRBV4-1 and TRBJ1-2; D is unclear. CDR1 and CDR2 from the germline V gene are MGHRA and YSYEKL. The CDR3 is 13 amino acids. Trimming pared 1 base from V and 7 bases from J, leaving 10 bases between. The CDR3, as DNA: TGCGCCAGCAGCCAAGTGGAGGAAGGTGGCTACACCTTC. Amino acids: CASSQVEEGGYTF.

This clonotype was seen a handful of times. The rearrangement links TRBV7-2 to TRBJ1-4, with TRBD1 matching 10 bases. The CDR3 sequence is 17 residues long. Germline V gene lookup returns CDR1 SGHTA and CDR2 FQGNSA. Trimming cost V 2 bases and J 0 bases; bases outside gene matches: 3. In DNA, the CDR3 is TGTGCCAGCAGCTTACGGGACAGGGGATCAACTAATGAAAAACTGTTTTTT. Amino acids: CASSLRDRGSTNEKLFF.

A note on this clonotype: A read error is possible here, since a much larger clone lies one base away. The chain recombines TRBV29-1 with TRBJ1-2; D is perhaps TRBD1 (6 bases). The CDR3 has 15 amino acids. Germline CDR1 and CDR2: SQVTM and ANQGSEA. V was cut by 0 bases and J by 2 bases, with 13 bases left in between. CDR3 bases: TGCAGCGTTGAAGATCCCGGACAGACCAACTATGGCTACACCTTC. Its protein is CSVEDPGQTNYGYTF.

The V gene is TRBV6-5, the J gene TRBJ2-5; D gene uncertain. Trimming removed 6 bases at V and 4 bases at J, with 21 bases between. Germline values: CDR1 MNHEY, CDR2 SVGAGI. The CDR3 length is 16 residues. Written as DNA, the CDR3 is TGTGCCAGCAGGTCAATTTACCAGGCGAGGCTAGAGACCCAGTACTTC. Its protein product is CASRSIYQARLETQYF.

This chain uses TRBV5-1 with TRBJ1-1; 10 nucleotides line up with TRBD1. The germline gives CDR1 SGHRS, CDR2 YFSETQ. This CDR3 is built from 15 residues. V lost 3 bases, J lost 6 bases, and 8 bases stayed unmatched. CDR3 sequence reads: CASSWTGGFISEAFF. The CDR3 bases are TGCGCCAGCAGCTGGACAGGGGGTTTCATCTCTGAAGCTTTCTTT.

This clonotype was observed many times. The chain carries TRBV4-3 and TRBJ2-3; D remains unclear. The CDR3 spans 16 residues. The germline V gene encodes CDR1 LGHNA and CDR2 YSLEER. The V and J ends lost 0 bases and 0 bases respectively, with 10 bases between them. CDR3 DNA: TGCGCCAGCAGCCAAGAAGGCCCGGCTAGCACAGATACGCAGTATTTT. Residues: CASSQEGPASTDTQYF.

There are many counts of this clonotype. This chain connects TRBV5-1 to TRBJ2-1, with 9 bases aligning to TRBD1. CDR3 length: 15 residues. Germline CDR1 and CDR2: SGHRS and YFSETQ. With V trimmed by 2 bases and J by 5 bases, 5 bases remained unmatched. The CDR3 nucleotides are TGCGCCAGCAGCTTTTCCGGGACAGGGAACAATGAGCAGTTCTTC. It is translated as CASSFSGTGNNEQFF.

This clonotype was seen many times. The V call is TRBV29-1, the J call TRBJ1-4; D gene uncertain. CDR3 length: 10 amino acids. Germline V gene lookup returns CDR1 SQVTM and CDR2 ANQGSEA. Trimming pared 8 bases from V and 7 bases from J, leaving 8 bases between. Here the CDR3 reads CSLGPEKLFF. CDR3 bases: TGCAGCTTAGGACCTGAAAAACTGTTTTTT.

In its sample, this clonotype was seen many times. The chain carries TRBV18 and TRBJ1-5; TRBD1 might be the D (5 bases). V was shortened by 2 bases and J by 2 bases, with 13 bases between the two germline ends. CDR3 size: 16 residues. Per germline, CDR1 KGHSH and CDR2 LQKENI. CDR3 DNA: TGTGCCAGCTCACCATTATCAGGGAATGGCAATCAGCCCCAGCATTTT. Amino acids: CASSPLSGNGNQPQHF.

Many counts were recorded for this clonotype. The genes are TRBV20-1 and TRBJ1-6; D perhaps matches TRBD1 (5 bases). CDR1 and CDR2 (germline): DFQATT, SNEGSKA (reference sequence). The CDR3 is 14 amino acids. V lost 1 base and J 10 bases, leaving 14 bases between the germline ends. CDR3 protein: CSARGDLRRSPLHF. CDR3 bases: TGCAGTGCTAGAGGGGACTTGAGGCGATCACCCCTCCACTTT.

This clonotype was seen repeatedly, ten times or more. The chain has TRBV7-2 and TRBJ2-1; maybe TRBD1 (6 bases). Germline V gene lookup returns CDR1 SGHTA and CDR2 FQGNSA. V shed 4 bases and J shed 3 bases, with 13 bases lying between them. This CDR3 region has 15 residues. CDR3 in amino acids: CASSYRVFDYNEQFF. The CDR3 DNA reads TGTGCCAGCAGCTACAGGGTTTTCGACTACAATGAGCAGTTCTTC.